One sample yielded the 2 T cell receptor beta chains listed below, sequenced in a study of blood T cells in healthy people across ages. Combining a sample-barcoded 5' primer with a J-beta primer mix, a second PCR ran for about 7 to 11 cycles. TCRdb re-derived calls from the 5' RACE reads in MiXCR, one entry per CDR3 protein. The table shows more than 1.4 million distinct CDR3 sequences, with approximately 38% occurring only once. The sequencing input was blood. These receptor sequences come from a woman younger than 30 in good health.

This clonotype has a handful of counts. The chain recombines TRBV10-3 with TRBJ1-1, with 7 bases identical to TRBD1. CDR3 length: 13 amino acids. V trimming: 3 bases; J trimming: 3 bases; junction bases outside the gene matches: 1. The germline V gene has CDR1 ENHRY and CDR2 SYGVKD. CDR3 nucleotide sequence: TGTGCCATCAGTGACAGGGGGGACACTGAAGCTTTCTTT. The encoded protein is CAISDRGDTEAFF.

Only one count was recorded for this clonotype. The V and J genes are TRBV29-1 and TRBJ2-1; TRBD1 is a possible D gene (5 bases). V was shortened by 3 bases and J by 10 bases, with 16 bases between the two germline ends. This CDR3 is built from 13 residues. Looked up from germline, CDR1 is SQVTM and CDR2 is ANQGSEA. In DNA, the CDR3 is TGCAGCGTTGACGAAGGGGCGTCCTACGAGCAGTTCTTC. Translation: CSVDEGASYEQFF.